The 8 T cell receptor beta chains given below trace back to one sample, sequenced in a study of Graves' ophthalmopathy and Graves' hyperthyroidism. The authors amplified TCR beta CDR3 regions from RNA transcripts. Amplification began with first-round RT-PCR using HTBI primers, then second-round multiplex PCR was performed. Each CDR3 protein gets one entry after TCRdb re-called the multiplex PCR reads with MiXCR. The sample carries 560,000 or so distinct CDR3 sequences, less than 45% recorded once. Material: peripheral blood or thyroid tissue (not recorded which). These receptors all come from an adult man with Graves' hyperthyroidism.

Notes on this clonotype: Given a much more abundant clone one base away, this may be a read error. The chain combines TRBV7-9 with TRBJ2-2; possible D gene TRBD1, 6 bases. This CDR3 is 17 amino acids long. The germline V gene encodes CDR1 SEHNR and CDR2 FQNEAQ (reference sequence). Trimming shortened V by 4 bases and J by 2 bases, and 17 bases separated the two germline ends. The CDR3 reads CASSSLVGARNTGELFF. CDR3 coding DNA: TGTGCCAGCAGCTCGCTAGTGGGGGCGAGAAACACCGGGGAGCTGTTTTTT.

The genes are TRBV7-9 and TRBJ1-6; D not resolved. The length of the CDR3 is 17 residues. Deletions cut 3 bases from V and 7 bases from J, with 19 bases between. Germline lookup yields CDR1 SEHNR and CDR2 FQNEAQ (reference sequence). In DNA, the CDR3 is TGTGCCAGCAGCTTGGATGCAGTCCAAGGACTCAATTCACCCCTCCACTTT. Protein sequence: CASSLDAVQGLNSPLHF.

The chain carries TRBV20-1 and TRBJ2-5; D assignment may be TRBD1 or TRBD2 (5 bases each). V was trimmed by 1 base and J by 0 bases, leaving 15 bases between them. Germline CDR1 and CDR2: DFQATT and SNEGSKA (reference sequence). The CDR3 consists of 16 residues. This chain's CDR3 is CSARVGDGSYQETQYF. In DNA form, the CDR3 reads TGCAGTGCTAGAGTGGGGGACGGATCGTACCAAGAGACCCAGTACTTC.

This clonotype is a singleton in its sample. CDR3 amino acids: CASSASGSSSYEQYF. As DNA, the CDR3 is TGTGCCAGCAGTGCTAGCGGGTCTTCTTCCTACGAGCAGTACTTC. This chain links TRBV25-1 with TRBJ2-7; 8 bases match TRBD2. Germline lookup yields CDR1 MGHDK and CDR2 SYGVNS. The CDR3 runs to 15 residues. V shed 4 bases and J 1 base; nucleotides not matched to a gene: 6.

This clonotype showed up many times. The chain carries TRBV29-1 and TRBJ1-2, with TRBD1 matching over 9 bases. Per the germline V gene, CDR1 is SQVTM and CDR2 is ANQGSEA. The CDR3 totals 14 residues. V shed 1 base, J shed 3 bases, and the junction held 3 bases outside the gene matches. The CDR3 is CSVEGDRADYGYTF. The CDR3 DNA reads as TGCAGCGTTGAAGGGGACAGGGCGGACTATGGCTACACCTTC.

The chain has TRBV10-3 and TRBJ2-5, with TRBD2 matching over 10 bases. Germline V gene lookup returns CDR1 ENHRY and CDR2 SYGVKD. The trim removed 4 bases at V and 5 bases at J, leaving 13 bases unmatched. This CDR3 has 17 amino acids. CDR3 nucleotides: TGTGCCATCAGTGCTAGGCCTCCTAGCGGGGGCGGGGAGACCCAGTACTTC. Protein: CAISARPPSGGGETQYF.

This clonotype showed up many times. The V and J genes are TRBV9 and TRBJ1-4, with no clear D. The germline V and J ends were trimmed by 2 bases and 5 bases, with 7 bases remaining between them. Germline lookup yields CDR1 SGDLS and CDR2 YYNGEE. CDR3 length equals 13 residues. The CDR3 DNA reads TGTGCCAGCAGCGTTGGGGTCAATGAAAAACTGTTTTTT. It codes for CASSVGVNEKLFF. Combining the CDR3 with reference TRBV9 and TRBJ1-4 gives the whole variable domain DSGVTQTPKHLITATGQRVTLRCSPRSGDLSVYWYQQSLDQGLQFLIQYYNGEERAKGNILERFSAQQFPDLHSELNLSSLELGDSALYFCASSVGVNEKLFFGSGTQLSVL.

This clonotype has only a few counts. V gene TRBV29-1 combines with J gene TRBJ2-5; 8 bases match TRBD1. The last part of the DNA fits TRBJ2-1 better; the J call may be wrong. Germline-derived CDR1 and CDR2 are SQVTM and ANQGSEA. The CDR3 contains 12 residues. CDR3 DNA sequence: TGCAGCGTTGATACAGGGGGTCATGAGCAGTTCTTC. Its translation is CSVDTGGHEQFF.